This is a list of T cell receptor beta chains from one sample in a study of control samples from healthy donors and cancer patients. The data were produced by immunoSEQ multiplex PCR, yet TCRdb's version contains in-frame clones alone and is incomplete. The data contain about 120,000 clones, approximately 92% of them singletons. What was sequenced was PBMCs. The receptors stem from an older man with head and neck cancer. Both conserved end residues are trimmed from each CDR3.

V: TRBV7-9
CDR3: ASRLPGLAAEPSYNEQF

V: TRBV5-1
CDR3: ASSIGQGPSYNEQF

V: TRBV2
CDR3: ASSEGQLSNQPQH

V: TRBV5-6
CDR3: ASSEGLSAYEQY

V: TRBV5-1
CDR3: ASSLEGDYGYT

V: TRBV7-9
CDR3: ASSNLNTEAF

V: TRBV15
CDR3: ATRRGGEGSSQPQH

V: TRBV6-5
CDR3: ASSYELFGEQY

V: TRBV10-3
CDR3: AISGGTDGLAGY

V: TRBV24-1
CDR3: ATPGQASHEQY

V: TRBV7-2
CDR3: ASSFSGTGVNTEAF

V: TRBV27
CDR3: ASRGSWVSTDTQY

V: TRBV19
CDR3: ASSIWTGSGGYT

V: TRBV12-5
CDR3: ASGILAGLNTGELF

V: TRBV12-3/TRBV12-4
CDR3: ASSDTMNTEAF

V: TRBV6-5
CDR3: ASRTGYMNTEAF

V: TRBV5-1
CDR3: ASSLARAGGSDTQY

V: TRBV19
CDR3: ASSVYSTAYQPQH

V: TRBV5-8
CDR3: ASSFYYEQY

V: TRBV6-2/TRBV6-3
CDR3: ASSYSGDQDFITEAF

V: TRBV5-4
CDR3: ASSLAGGFAEAF

V: TRBV3-1/TRBV3-2
CDR3: ASSPNGQENQPQH

V: TRBV18
CDR3: ASSPPTNTEAF

V: TRBV7-9
CDR3: ASSLAAAPYEQY

V: TRBV14
CDR3: ASSPRQVAGGETQY

V: TRBV4-3
CDR3: ASSQDHRTISYEQY

V: TRBV29-1
CDR3: SVGSPNTEAF

V: TRBV6-6
CDR3: ASTPSGATTTSPLH

V: TRBV18
CDR3: ASSSVELEQY

V: TRBV6-5
CDR3: ASSYSYVGGGSPLH

V: TRBV19
CDR3: ASSMGLNTGELF

V: TRBV24-1
CDR3: ATSPRGQDQPQH

V: TRBV18
CDR3: ASSPGQTNTNYGYT

V: TRBV7-2
CDR3: ASSSRAWGTEEETQY

V: TRBV30
CDR3: AWSPQGVGAF

V: TRBV19
CDR3: ASSRQGAPFANTGELF

V: TRBV12-5
CDR3: ASGSRDRRGETQY

V: TRBV18
CDR3: ASSPRTRSGRATGELF

V: TRBV7-9
CDR3: ASSPNTDTQY

V: TRBV3-1/TRBV3-2
CDR3: ASSQGRTGTQY